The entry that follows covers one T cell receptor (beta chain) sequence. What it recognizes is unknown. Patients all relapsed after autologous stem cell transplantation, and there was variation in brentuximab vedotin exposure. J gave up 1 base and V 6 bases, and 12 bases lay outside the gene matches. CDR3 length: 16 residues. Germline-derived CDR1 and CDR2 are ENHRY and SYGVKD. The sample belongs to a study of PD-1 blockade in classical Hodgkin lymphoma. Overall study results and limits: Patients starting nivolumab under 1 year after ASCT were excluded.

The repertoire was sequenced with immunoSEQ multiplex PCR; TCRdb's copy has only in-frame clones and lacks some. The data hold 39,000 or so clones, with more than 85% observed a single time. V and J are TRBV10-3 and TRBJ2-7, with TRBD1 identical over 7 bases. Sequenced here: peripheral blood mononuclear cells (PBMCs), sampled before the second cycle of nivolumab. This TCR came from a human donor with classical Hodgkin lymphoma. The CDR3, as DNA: TGTGCCATCAGATACAGTGCCGGGACAGCTTCCTACGAGCAGTACTTC. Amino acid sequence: CAIRYSAGTASYEQYF.